Sequencing of this T cell receptor beta chain was carried out in a study of blood T cell repertoires in COVID-19 (dated by TCRdb to between 2020 and 2021). Regarding the complete study: The collaborator samples originated in the United States, Italy and Spain and spanned the acute and convalescent phases of COVID-19. The sample metadata nearly always contained a de-identified subject ID, COVID-19 status, age in years and sex. Samples were obtained from the ongoing ImmuneRACE study (first 160 participants) and from about 1,300 subjects provided by 6 global collaborators. The repertoires were made available in a free public database intended to serve as a resource for research on the immune response to SARS-CoV-2. HLA class I and class II types, where available, came from metadata supplied by the sample provider rather than from assay-based typing. The dataset comprised deeply sampled blood TCRbeta repertoires from subjects exposed to, actively infected with, or recovered from COVID-19. The material from the prospective study consisted of cDNA or gDNA derived from T cells, B-cell-depleted T cells, or PBMCs. The paper as a whole reports these results and caveats: The amount of clinical and demographic metadata varied by source and participant and was provided uncurated.

The CDR3 runs 14 amino acids, cysteine and phenylalanine included. The DNA shown is the 42-base CDR3, in frame from base 1. The germline V gene encodes CDR1 MNHEY and CDR2 SVGAGI. The junction shows trimming of 2 bases on V and 0 bases on J, plus 8 bases between the germline ends. TCRbeta CDR3 regions were amplified from genomic DNA using the immunoSEQ Assay, a bias-controlled multiplex PCR. Per the original workflow: The number of nucleated cells in each sample was estimated by amplification of reference gene primers within the assay. To quantify the absolute abundance of each unique TCRbeta CDR3 rearrangement, sequence reads were collapsed and filtered. Productive Simpson clonality was computed per sample as the square root of Simpson's diversity index over productive rearrangements. Here the immuneACCESS table is served through TCRdb, limited to in-frame sequences with V and J called. Missing clones are a known gap in these copies; in checked studies unresolved V genes cover under half, and the rest lacks a known reason. Clone size and V and J calls were adopted from that table, with D and trimming inferred from the DNA. The sample table lists around 72,000 clones, around 81% of them with a count of one. The ten largest clones represent around 4.1% of the sample.

For this clone: No antigen is known for it. The sample holds no much larger clone one base away, and base qualities are not on file.

Each collaborating institution followed its own protocols to collect whole blood in K2EDTA tubes. Collaborator samples were shipped for TCRbeta analysis as frozen whole blood, isolated PBMCs, or DNA extracted from either sample type. The receptor's source is a woman in her fifties or sixties with acute or convalescent COVID-19. Material for sequencing was peripheral blood. The sequence is built from TRBV6-5 and TRBJ2-7; possibly the D gene is TRBD2, per 5 matching bases. The CDR3 sequence is CASSYDGNSYEQYF. The DNA sequence reads TGTGCCAGCAGTTACGACGGGAACTCCTACGAGCAGTACTTC.